This TCR beta chain was captured in a study of CD8+ T cells in alopecia areata (dated by TCRdb to 2016 to 2018). For the wider study: Treated patients were enrolled in an open-label pilot trial of oral tofacitinib at 5 to 10 mg twice daily for moderate-to-severe alopecia areata. Scalp clonality was compared among normal scalp (n=4), patchy alopecia areata scalp (n=8), and alopecia totalis/universalis scalp (n=8). The RNA source kit depended on sample type: the PAXgene miRNA kit for fixed scalp, the miRNeasy kit for PBMCs, and the RNeasy kit for mouse skin. Biopsies were taken from tofacitinib-treated patients at baseline and again at 4 and 24 weeks into treatment, and several of those patients also had a later scalp biopsy. In both human patients and the C3H/HeJ mouse model, the study applied high-throughput TCRbeta sequencing to look at T cell clonal expansion in alopecia areata. Tofacitinib was administered for 6 to 18 months, and 6 months of follow-up off drug were then conducted to assess delayed response and recurrence. immunoSEQ multiplex PCR using 35 Vbeta forward primers and 13 Jbeta reverse primers was used to amplify TCRbeta CDR3 regions. On the human side, TCRbeta sequencing was run on scalp tissue and on sorted CD4+ and CD8+ peripheral blood T cells from healthy controls and from alopecia areata patients with either patchy or totalis/universalis disease. The research as a whole found: Scalp TCR repertoire analysis is complicated because resident alphabeta T cells in normal human skin are also sequenced, whereas mouse skin is dominated by gammadelta T cells. Compared with normal scalp, lesional scalp had higher clonality and more expanded CD8+ clones, particularly in alopecia totalis/universalis, a pattern that suggests antigenic drive. TCR sequences shared between patients were less clear than in mice, possibly partly because of HLA diversity in the patient population.

The germline ends are 17 bases apart after V is trimmed by 0 bases and J by 5 bases. The CDR3 has 16 amino acids, counting the end cysteine and phenylalanine. Only the CDR3 DNA is retained, 48 bases long and in frame from the first base. From a lookup of the germline V gene, CDR1 and CDR2 are SGDLS and YYNGEE. The method was the immunoSEQ multiplex PCR assay. To provide template for TCR sequencing, every sample had RNA extracted and reverse transcribed into cDNA. SuperScript III was used for first-strand cDNA synthesis, primed with a 2:1 mix of oligo-dT and random hexamers. A synthetic immune receptor repertoire was used to measure amplification bias, and any remaining bias was corrected computationally. As for how the authors treated the data: After raw reads were preprocessed to remove errors, the CDR3 was defined following IMGT conventions as running from the conserved cysteine to phenylalanine. Clonality was computed as 1 minus the Shannon entropy, with the entropy normalized by log2 of the number of productive unique TCRs. Scalp TCRbeta sequences were cross-referenced with sorted blood CD4 and CD8 repertoires so that the CD4 or CD8 identity of scalp clones could be inferred. TCRdb mirrors the immuneACCESS table, restricted to in-frame sequences. Some clones are absent from its copies; in checked studies, under half trace to an unresolved V gene, and the reason for the others is unknown. D and trimming were read from the DNA, whereas the V and J calls and clone size are those reported in that table. Here the sample has roughly 65,000 clones; approximately 46% occur a single time. The ten largest clones add up to about a sixth of the sample.

This clone was found many times. Its antigen is still unknown. No base quality information exists; no much larger clone differs at one position. The time point label here, explained by the study, means: baseline before oral tofacitinib. Peripheral blood and lesional scalp punch biopsies were obtained from patients with alopecia areata. After PBMCs were isolated by density centrifugation and stained for CD3, CD4 and CD8, a FACSAria was used to sort CD4+ and CD8+ T cells. The material sequenced was CD8+ T cells sorted from blood, taken at week 0. This receptor was identified in a human donor with alopecia areata. In this chain, TRBV9 is recombined with TRBJ2-5; 5 matching bases give a weak D call of TRBD2. The DNA sequence follows: TGTGCCAGCAGCGTAGAGGCATTCGGGGTGTGGGAGACCCAGTACTTC. It translates as CASSVEAFGVWETQYF.